Below are 5 T cell receptor beta chains sequenced from a single sample in a study of Graves' ophthalmopathy and Graves' hyperthyroidism (dated by TCRdb to the late 2010s). The sequencer listed for this sample is Illumina HiSeq 2000. For repertoire sequencing, the TCR beta CDR3 regions were amplified from RNA transcripts. A first-round RT-PCR used HTBI primers with the Qiagen OneStep RT-PCR kit, followed by a second-round multiplex PCR, size selection and purification. Clones were called with MiXCR by TCRdb after fastp trimmed the public reads at Q25, and only in-frame beta chains were retained. Identical CDR3 protein sequences are pooled into one entry, listed with their most common genes and DNA. The sample has roughly 410,000 distinct CDR3 sequences on record, approximately 15% of them singletons. The ten largest clones add up to 5.5% to 7% of the sample. Sequencing was done on a sample of peripheral blood. The receptors derive from a young woman with stable Graves' hyperthyroidism. Donor details come from another sample of the same person, matched by shared clones.

This clonotype was seen many times. The chain is built from TRBV6-1 and TRBJ1-3, with D possibly being TRBD1 (6 bases). This CDR3 comprises 15 residues. The germline CDR1 and CDR2 sequences are MNHNS and SASEGT. Between the trimmed V and J ends, which lost 6 bases and 2 bases, there was a span of 14 bases. Written as DNA, the CDR3 is TGTGCCAGCAGCTCCCTCGGGGGCCCTGGAAACACCATATATTTT. As protein: CASSSLGGPGNTIYF.

There are many counts of this clonotype. The chain carries TRBV7-2 and TRBJ1-6, with a weak D call TRBD1 (6 bases). Trimming left V 6 bases short and J 0 bases short, with 9 bases between. Looked up from germline, CDR1 is SGHTA and CDR2 is FQGNSA. This CDR3 is 15 amino acids long. The DNA of the CDR3 is TGTGCCAGCAGGCCACAGGGCTCCTATAATTCACCCCTCCACTTT. This translates into CASRPQGSYNSPLHF.

V and J are TRBV6-5 and TRBJ2-7; D assignment may be TRBD1 or TRBD2 (5 bases each). CDR1 is MNHEY and CDR2 is SVGAGI in the germline V gene. Trimming removed 4 bases from V and 5 bases from J, with 18 bases in between. The CDR3 has 15 amino acids. CDR3 bases: TGTGCCAGCAGTTCCCGGGGAAGGGGAAACCACGAGCAGTACTTC. It specifies CASSSRGRGNHEQYF.

V and J are TRBV7-2 and TRBJ1-1; D is unclear. CDR1 SGHTA and CDR2 FQGNSA come from the germline V gene. This CDR3 has 14 amino acids. Deletions cut 5 bases from V and 0 bases from J, with 10 bases between. CDR3 in amino acids: CASSPPRLNTEAFF. The CDR3 nucleotides are TGTGCCAGCAGCCCCCCGCGGTTGAACACTGAAGCTTTCTTT.

Only a few counts were recorded for this clonotype. This chain joins TRBV7-3 and TRBJ2-5, with D possibly matching TRBD2 (5 bases). The V and J ends lost 5 bases and 5 bases respectively, with 18 bases between them. Germline CDR1 is SGHTA and CDR2 is FQGTGA. This CDR3 contains 15 residues. The CDR3 region has the DNA TGTGCCAGCAGCCCCGGGAATGTACTGGGGGAGACCCAGTACTTC. Its translation: CASSPGNVLGETQYF.